This T cell receptor beta chain stems from a study of T cell changes during pregnancy in multiple sclerosis. Clones were read by immunoSEQ multiplex PCR, and TCRdb kept only the in-frame ones, dropping some. The sample includes about 100,000 clones, over 80% seen only once; the top ten take approximately 2.6%. V was trimmed by 4 bases and J by 6 bases, leaving 10 bases between them. Germline assignment: CDR1 MNHEY and CDR2 SMNVEV (reference sequence). CDR3 length equals 12 residues. The V and J genes are TRBV27 and TRBJ2-7; the D is unclear. The sequencing here drew on peripheral blood, taken in the first trimester of pregnancy. The clonotype was recovered from a female donor with multiple sclerosis, enrolled in a pregnancy study. The CDR3: CASSSPPSEQYF. The CDR3 nucleotides are TGTGCCAGCAGTTCCCCTCCGTCCGAGCAGTACTTC.